Below, 2 T cell receptor beta chains from the same sample are listed, as sequenced in a study of T cell responses to AZD1222 COVID-19 vaccine. Assay: immunoSEQ multiplex PCR; the TCRdb copy retains only in-frame clones and omits some. The data hold about 120,000 clones, with approximately 91% observed a single time. This specimen consisted of peripheral blood, obtained on day 0 of AZD1222 vaccination. Receptor source: an adult in good health.

The rearrangement joins TRBV29-1 to TRBJ2-4, with D tentatively TRBD2 (6 bases). This CDR3 region has 13 residues. V lost 0 bases and J lost 6, with 9 bases in between. Germline CDR1 and CDR2: SQVTM and ANQGSEA. This chain's CDR3 is CSVEDGGSNIQYF. The CDR3 region has the DNA TGCAGCGTTGAAGATGGGGGGTCAAACATTCAGTACTTC.

This chain connects TRBV7-9 to TRBJ1-3; a weak D match, TRBD1 (5 bases). From germline, CDR1 is SEHNR and CDR2 FQNEAQ (reference sequence). The CDR3 has 13 amino acids. Trimming cost V 2 bases and J 3 bases, with 5 bases left between them. The CDR3 protein is CASSLRGGNTIYF. CDR3 DNA: TGTGCCAGCAGCTTAAGGGGTGGAAACACCATATATTTT.